Below, one TCR beta chain is given with its context. Its antigen is not identified. As TCR cDNA was made by 5'RACE template switching, a universal primer site and UMIs were added. From the 5' RACE reads, TCRdb called clonotypes with MiXCR, one entry per CDR3 protein. Among 250,000 to 300,000 distinct CDR3 sequences, 13% were seen once, and the ten largest hold less than 0.55%. These data are taken from a study of T cells after yellow fever vaccination. Study-level background: Those fractions that held only low numbers of cells were prepared using the SMART-Seq v4 Ultra Low Input RNA kit.

Points from the study as a whole: Most clones from primary vaccination resurfaced after the booster (roughly 96% CD4, 70% to 90% CD8).

The CDR3 loop spans 15 amino acids. V lost 4 bases to trimming and J lost 4 bases; unmatched junction nucleotides: 7. Germline V lookup: CDR1 SGHRS, CDR2 YFSETQ. The J gene is TRBJ2-2, the V gene TRBV5-1, with 7 bases identical to TRBD1. The sample in question was CD4+ T cells sorted from PBMCs, obtained 45 days after the yellow fever booster vaccination. The receptor was isolated from a man younger than 45 who received the YFV17D yellow fever vaccine. The CDR3 DNA reads TGCGCCAGCAGCCCCACCCCAGGGGGCACCGGGGAGCTGTTTTTT. Its protein product is CASSPTPGGTGELFF.